This TCR beta chain was found in a study of CD8 T cells in Susac syndrome. Germline CDR1 SEHNR, CDR2 FQNEAQ (reference sequence). The CDR3 spans 17 residues. V lost 1 base, J lost 0 bases, and 15 bases lay in between. Reverse transcription used roughly 0.5 to 1 ug RNA and random hexamers. Using its own MiXCR run on the immunoSEQ multiplex PCR reads, TCRdb lists one record per CDR3 protein. The data contain roughly 52,000 distinct CDR3 sequences, roughly 94% of them seen just once; the ten biggest clones take up 0.75%. TCR beta from blood CD8+ and CD4+ T cells was sequenced. The source material was CD8+ T cells from PBMCs. This TCR was sampled from a human donor with Susac syndrome. The rearrangement uses TRBV7-9 and TRBJ1-1; unclear D gene. This chain's CDR3 is CASSLEARQIMNTEAFF. In nucleotides, the CDR3 is TGTGCCAGCAGCTTAGAGGCTAGGCAGATCATGAACACTGAAGCTTTCTTT.